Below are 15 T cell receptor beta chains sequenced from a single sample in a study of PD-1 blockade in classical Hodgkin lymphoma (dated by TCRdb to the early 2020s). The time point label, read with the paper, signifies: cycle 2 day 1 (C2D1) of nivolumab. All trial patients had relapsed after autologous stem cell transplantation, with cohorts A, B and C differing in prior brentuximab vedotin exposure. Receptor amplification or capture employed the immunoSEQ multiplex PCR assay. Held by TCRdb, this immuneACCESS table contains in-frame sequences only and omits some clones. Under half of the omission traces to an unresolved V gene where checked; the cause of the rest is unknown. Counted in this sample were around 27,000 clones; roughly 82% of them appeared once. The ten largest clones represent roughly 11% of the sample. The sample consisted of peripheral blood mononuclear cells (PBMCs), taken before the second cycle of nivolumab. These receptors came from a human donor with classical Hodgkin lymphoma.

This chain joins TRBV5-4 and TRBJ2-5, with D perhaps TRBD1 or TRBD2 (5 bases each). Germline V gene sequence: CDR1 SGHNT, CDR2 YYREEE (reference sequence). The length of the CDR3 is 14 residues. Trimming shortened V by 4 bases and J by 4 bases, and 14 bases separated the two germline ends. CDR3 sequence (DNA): TGTGCCAGCAGCAACCGGGACCAGGGAGAGACCCAGTACTTC. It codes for CASSNRDQGETQYF.

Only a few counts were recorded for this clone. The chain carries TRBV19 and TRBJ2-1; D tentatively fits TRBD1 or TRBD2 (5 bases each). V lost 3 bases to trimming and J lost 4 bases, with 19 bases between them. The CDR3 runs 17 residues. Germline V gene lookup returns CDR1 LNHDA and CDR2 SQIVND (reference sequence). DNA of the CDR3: TGTGCCAGTAGTATTCGAGGGGCCGCAGGGTTGTACAATGAGCAGTTCTTC. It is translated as CASSIRGAAGLYNEQFF.

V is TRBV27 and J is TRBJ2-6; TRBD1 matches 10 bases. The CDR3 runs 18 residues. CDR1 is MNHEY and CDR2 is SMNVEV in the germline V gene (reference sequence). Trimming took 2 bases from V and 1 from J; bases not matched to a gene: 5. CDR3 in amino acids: CASSLLDRGLSGANVLTF. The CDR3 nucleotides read TGTGCCAGCAGTTTACTGGACAGGGGGTTATCTGGGGCCAACGTCCTGACTTTC.

The chain's CDR3 is CATMTGVNIQYF. Here the CDR3 DNA reads TGTGCCACCATGACAGGGGTAAACATTCAGTACTTC. The V call is TRBV6-1, the J call TRBJ2-4; 8 bases map to TRBD1. The CDR3 totals 12 residues. CDR1 and CDR2 (germline): MNHNS, SASEGT. After removal of 10 bases from V and 6 bases from J, the junction contained 5 bases not matched to a gene.

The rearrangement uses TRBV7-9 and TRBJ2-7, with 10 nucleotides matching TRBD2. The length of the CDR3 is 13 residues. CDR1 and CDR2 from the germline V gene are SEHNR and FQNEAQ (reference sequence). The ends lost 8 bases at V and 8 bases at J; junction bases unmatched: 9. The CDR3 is CASGSGGASQQYF. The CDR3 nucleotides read TGTGCCAGCGGGAGCGGGGGGGCCTCCCAGCAGTACTTC.

The CDR3 here is CASSYSIVGGYTF. CDR3 nucleotide sequence: TGTGCCAGCAGTTACTCGATTGTAGGGGGCTACACCTTC. This chain joins TRBV6-5 and TRBJ1-2; no definite D call. Germline V gene sequence: CDR1 MNHEY, CDR2 SVGAGI. This CDR3 comprises 13 residues. Trimming cost V 0 bases and J 8 bases, with 10 bases left between them.

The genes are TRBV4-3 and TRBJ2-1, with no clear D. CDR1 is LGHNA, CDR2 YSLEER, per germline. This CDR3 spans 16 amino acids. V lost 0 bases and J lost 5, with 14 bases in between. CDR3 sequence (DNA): TGCGCCAGCAGCCAAGAGGATGGCAGTAGGGACAATGAGCAGTTCTTC. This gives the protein CASSQEDGSRDNEQFF.

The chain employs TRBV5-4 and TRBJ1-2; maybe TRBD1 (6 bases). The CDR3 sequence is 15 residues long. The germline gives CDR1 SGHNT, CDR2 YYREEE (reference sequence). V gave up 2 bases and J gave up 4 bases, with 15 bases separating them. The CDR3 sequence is CASSFSPDSFYGYTF. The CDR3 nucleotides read TGTGCCAGCAGCTTTTCCCCGGACAGTTTCTATGGCTACACCTTC.

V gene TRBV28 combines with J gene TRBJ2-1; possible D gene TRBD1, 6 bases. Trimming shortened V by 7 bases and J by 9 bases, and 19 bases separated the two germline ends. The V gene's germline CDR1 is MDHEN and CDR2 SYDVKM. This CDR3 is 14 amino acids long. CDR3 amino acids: CASTAGQRGSEQFF. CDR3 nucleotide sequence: TGTGCCAGCACTGCTGGACAGAGGGGCAGTGAGCAGTTCTTC.

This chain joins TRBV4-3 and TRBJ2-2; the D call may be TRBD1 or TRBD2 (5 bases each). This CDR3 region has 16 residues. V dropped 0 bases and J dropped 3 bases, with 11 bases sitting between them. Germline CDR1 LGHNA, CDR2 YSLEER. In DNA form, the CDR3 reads TGCGCCAGCAGCCAAGATTTGAGAGGGGACACCGGGGAGCTGTTTTTT. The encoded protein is CASSQDLRGDTGELFF.

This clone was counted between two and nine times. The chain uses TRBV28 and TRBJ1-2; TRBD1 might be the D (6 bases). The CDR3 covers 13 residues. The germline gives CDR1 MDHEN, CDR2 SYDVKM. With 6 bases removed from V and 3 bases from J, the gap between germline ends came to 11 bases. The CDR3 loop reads CASSPTGDYGYTF. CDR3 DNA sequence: TGTGCCAGCAGCCCGACAGGAGACTATGGCTACACCTTC.

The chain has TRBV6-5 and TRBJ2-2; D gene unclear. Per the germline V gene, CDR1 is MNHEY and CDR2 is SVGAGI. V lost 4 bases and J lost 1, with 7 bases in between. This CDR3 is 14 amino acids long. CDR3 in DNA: TGTGCCAGCAGTTCGGAACAGAACACCGGGGAGCTGTTTTTT. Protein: CASSSEQNTGELFF.

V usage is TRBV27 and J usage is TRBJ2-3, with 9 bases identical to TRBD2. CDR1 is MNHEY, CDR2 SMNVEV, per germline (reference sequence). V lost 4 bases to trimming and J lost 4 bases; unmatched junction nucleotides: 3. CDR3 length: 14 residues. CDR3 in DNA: TGTGCCAGCAGTTGGGCTAGCGGGGCAGATACGCAGTATTTT. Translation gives CASSWASGADTQYF.

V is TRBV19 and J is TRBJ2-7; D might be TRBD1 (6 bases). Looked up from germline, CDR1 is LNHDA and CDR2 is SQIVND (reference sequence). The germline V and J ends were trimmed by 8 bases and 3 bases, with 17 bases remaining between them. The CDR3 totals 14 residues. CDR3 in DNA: TGTGCCAGTGGAGCTCGGGACAACTACTACGAGCAGTACTTC. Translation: CASGARDNYYEQYF.

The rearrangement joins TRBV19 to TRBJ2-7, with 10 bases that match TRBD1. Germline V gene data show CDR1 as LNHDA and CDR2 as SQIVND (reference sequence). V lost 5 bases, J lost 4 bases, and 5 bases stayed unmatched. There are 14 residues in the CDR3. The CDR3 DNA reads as TGTGCCAGTAGTCGAGGGACAGGGGAGTACGAGCAGTACTTC. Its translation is CASSRGTGEYEQYF.